This T cell receptor (beta chain) was recovered during a study of cytomegalovirus exposure and HLA in healthy donors. Comment on this clone: Its antigen is unknown.

The germline gives CDR1 MNHNY, CDR2 SVGAGI (reference sequence). There are 13 residues in the CDR3. The V end was cut by 6 bases, the J end by 6 bases, with 14 bases between. PCR employed 60 Vbeta and 13 Jbeta primers. Assay: immunoSEQ multiplex PCR; the TCRdb copy retains only in-frame clones and omits some. This sample's table has approximately 110,000 clones. General study results and limits: For most TCR sequences rarity was the rule, although some public TCRs occurred in many donors.

This sequence was found in a man in his thirties or forties in good health and CMV-seronegative. Sequencing was performed on PBMCs. This sequence joins TRBV6-6 and TRBJ1-2, with D unresolved. In DNA, the CDR3 is TGTGCCAGCAGCCCGGAGGGAATGAATGGCTACACCTTC. This sequence encodes CASSPEGMNGYTF.